Shown below are 2 T cell receptor beta chains from a single sample sequenced in a study of vaccination effects on CD4 cells after COVID-19. TCRdb's table, derived via immunoSEQ multiplex PCR, lists solely in-frame clones and lacks some. The sample lists tens of thousands of clones, under 75% occurring once. Using viral peptide pools, the ViraFEST assay grew out antigen-specific CD4+ T cells prior to sequencing. CD4+ T cell isolation took place after 10 days of culture. SARS-CoV-2 infection was confirmed by PCR in the person between March and December 2020. No antigen has been assigned to these receptors. Sequences were derived from CD4+ T cells from PBMCs cultured with a peptide pool, sampled before COVID-19 vaccination. These receptors were taken from a human donor who had a prior SARS-CoV-2 infection.

This clone was seen a handful of times. The rearrangement links TRBV5-5 to TRBJ1-3; D is unresolved. V gave up 0 bases and J gave up 3 bases, with 13 bases separating them. The germline V gene encodes CDR1 SGHKS and CDR2 YYEKEE (reference sequence). The CDR3 loop spans 16 amino acids. CDR3 amino acids: CASSLVRLARGNTIYF. The DNA of the CDR3 is TGTGCCAGCAGCTTGGTCCGGTTGGCGCGTGGAAACACCATATATTTT.

The rearrangement joins TRBV5-5 to TRBJ1-3; D is uncertain. This CDR3 spans 15 amino acids. The germline CDR1 and CDR2 sequences are SGHKS and YYEKEE (reference sequence). V was cut by 2 bases and J by 2 bases, with 11 bases left in between. The CDR3 region has the DNA TGTGCCAGCAGCTTAAGCCCGGGAGCTGGAAACACCATATATTTT. Residues: CASSLSPGAGNTIYF.